This TCR beta chain was sequenced during a study of cytomegalovirus exposure and HLA in healthy donors. Looked up from germline, CDR1 is LNHDA and CDR2 is SQIVND (reference sequence). This CDR3 has 12 residues. The trim removed 6 bases at V and 7 bases at J, leaving 0 bases unmatched. PCR used 60 Vbeta primers and 13 Jbeta primers. Sequencing was performed with immunoSEQ multiplex PCR; in TCRdb, only in-frame clones are kept and a portion is missing. This table has around 130,000 clones, roughly three quarters appearing once. This receptor was identified in a woman in her sixties in good health and CMV-seronegative. This chain connects TRBV19 to TRBJ1-5; 10 nucleotides agree with TRBD1. The source material was PBMCs. CDR3 bases: TGTGCCAGTAGGACAGGGGGCCAGCCCCAGCATTTT. Residues: CASRTGGQPQHF. Together with reference TRBV19 and TRBJ1-5, the CDR3 gives the full variable domain: DGGITQSPKYLFRKEGQNVTLSCEQNLNHDAMYWYRQDPGQGLRLIYYSQIVNDFQKGDIAEGYSVSREKKESFPLTVTSAQKNPTAFYLCASRTGGQPQHFGDGTRLSIL.